In its sample, the clone carrying this T cell receptor beta chain was seen a few times. The record originates from a study of blood T cells in healthy people across ages. For the second PCR, which ran for roughly 7 to 11 cycles, a sample-barcoded 5' primer and a J-beta primer mix were used. TCRdb recomputed calls from the 5' RACE reads with MiXCR, one row per CDR3 protein. Found here are about 570,000 distinct CDR3 sequences, 25% to 30% of them singletons; the top ten hold less than 20%. The CDR3 covers 13 residues. With 7 bases removed from V and 0 bases from J, the gap between germline ends came to 7 bases. CDR1 SEHNR and CDR2 FQNEAQ come from the germline V gene (reference sequence).

The chain employs TRBV7-9 and TRBJ2-1; D unclear. The source material was blood. The TCR was taken from a woman aged 70-85 years in good health. The CDR3 region is CASKASSYNEQFF. The CDR3 coding sequence is TGTGCCAGCAAAGCCAGCTCCTACAATGAGCAGTTCTTC.